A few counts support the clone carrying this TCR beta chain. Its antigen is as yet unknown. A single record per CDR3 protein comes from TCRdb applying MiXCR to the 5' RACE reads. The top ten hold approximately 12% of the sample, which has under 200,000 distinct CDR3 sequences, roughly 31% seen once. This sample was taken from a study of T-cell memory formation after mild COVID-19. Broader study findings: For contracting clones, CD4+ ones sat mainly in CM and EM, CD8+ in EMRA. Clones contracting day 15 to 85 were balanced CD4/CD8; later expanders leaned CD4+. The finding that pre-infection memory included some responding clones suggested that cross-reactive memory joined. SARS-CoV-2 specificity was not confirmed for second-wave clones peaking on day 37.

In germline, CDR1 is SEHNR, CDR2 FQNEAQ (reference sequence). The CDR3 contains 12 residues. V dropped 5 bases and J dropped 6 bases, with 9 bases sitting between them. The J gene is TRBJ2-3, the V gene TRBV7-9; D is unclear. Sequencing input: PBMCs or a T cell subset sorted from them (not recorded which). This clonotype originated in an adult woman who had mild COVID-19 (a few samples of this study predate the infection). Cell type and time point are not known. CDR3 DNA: TGTGCCAGCAGCGTACCTCGGGATACGCAGTATTTT. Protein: CASSVPRDTQYF.